This entry concerns a single TCR delta chain. The protein TCRdb gives is from a much larger clone and does not agree with this DNA's translation at residue 23, likely a read error; the protein shown here comes from the DNA. Bulk repertoires came from Vgamma9/Vdelta2+ or Vdelta2-negative gammadelta T cells flow-sorted from PBMC. CDR1 is TSWWSYY, CDR2 QGS, per germline. This CDR3 comprises 24 residues. The sample is drawn from a study of γδ T cells in repeated Plasmodium falciparum infection. Across the whole study: Donors had four controlled P. falciparum NF54 infections over roughly 640 days.

TCRdb fed the multiplex PCR reads to CATT. The data hold about 51,000 delta-chain clones, with about 1.9% observed a single time. The J segment was not called; the V segment is TRDV1; the table's D call, TRDD3, has no DNA check behind it. Sequencing was carried out using gamma-delta T cells from blood. The source of this sequence is a pool of human donors (malaria-infected and uninfected, not separated). The CDR3 DNA follows: TGTGCTCTTGGGGAACTAAAAATGTCCTACATCCTGGGGGCCCCAGAGAGTAGGGTCGATAAACTCACCTTT. Protein sequence: CALGELKMSYILGAPESRVDKLTF.